This T cell receptor beta chain was recorded in a study of monozygotic twins with inflammatory bowel disease. Findings and caveats of the study: Among IBD patients, fewer clonotypes were shared with others than among healthy twins, especially with disease activity.

As for this clonotype: Its specificity is unknown.

UMIs with a 6-nucleotide sample barcode were added by template switching. TCRdb re-called the 5' RACE reads and gives one entry per CDR3 protein, without DNA. Its table records 200,000 to 250,000 distinct CDR3 sequences. The CDR3 is 16 residues long. Germline V gene lookup returns CDR1 SGHRS and CDR2 YFSETQ. This TCR derives from a human donor with ulcerative colitis or Crohn's disease, or a healthy co-twin of an affected twin (not recorded which). The chain combines TRBV5-1 with TRBJ2-2; as DNA is missing, the TRBD1 call by TCRdb cannot be tested. Sequencing used blood. The CDR3 loop reads CASSLPGQGDTGELFF.